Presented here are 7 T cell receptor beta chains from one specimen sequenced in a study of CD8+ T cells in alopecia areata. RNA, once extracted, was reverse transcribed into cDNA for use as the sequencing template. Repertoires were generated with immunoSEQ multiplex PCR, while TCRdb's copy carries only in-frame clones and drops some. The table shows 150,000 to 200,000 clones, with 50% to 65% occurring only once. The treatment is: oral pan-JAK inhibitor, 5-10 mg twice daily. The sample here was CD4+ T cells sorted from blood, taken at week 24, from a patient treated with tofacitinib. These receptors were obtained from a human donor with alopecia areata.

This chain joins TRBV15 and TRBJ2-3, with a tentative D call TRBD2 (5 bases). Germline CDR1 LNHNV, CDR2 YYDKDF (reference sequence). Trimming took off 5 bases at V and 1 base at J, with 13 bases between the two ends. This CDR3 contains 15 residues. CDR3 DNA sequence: TGTGCCACCAGCCGCGGGCCAGGCGGCACAGATACGCAGTATTTT. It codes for CATSRGPGGTDTQYF.

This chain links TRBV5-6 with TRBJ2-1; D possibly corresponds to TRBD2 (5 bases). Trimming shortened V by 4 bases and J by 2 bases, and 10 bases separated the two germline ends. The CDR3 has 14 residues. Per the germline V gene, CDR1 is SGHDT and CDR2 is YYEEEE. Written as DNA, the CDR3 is TGTGCCAGCAGCGTACCCGGGACCTACAATGAGCAGTTCTTC. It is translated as CASSVPGTYNEQFF. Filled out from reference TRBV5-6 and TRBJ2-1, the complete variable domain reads DAGVTQSPTHLIKTRGQQVTLRCSPKSGHDTVSWYQQALGQGPQFIFQYYEEEERQRGNFPDRFSGHQFPNYSSELNVNALLLGDSALYLCASSVPGTYNEQFFGPGTRLTVL.

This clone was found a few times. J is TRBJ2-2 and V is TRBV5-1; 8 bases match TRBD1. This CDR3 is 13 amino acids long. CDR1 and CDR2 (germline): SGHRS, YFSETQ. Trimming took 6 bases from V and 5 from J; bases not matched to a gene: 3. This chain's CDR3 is CASKTGETGELFF. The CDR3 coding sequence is TGCGCCAGCAAGACAGGGGAGACCGGGGAGCTGTTTTTT.

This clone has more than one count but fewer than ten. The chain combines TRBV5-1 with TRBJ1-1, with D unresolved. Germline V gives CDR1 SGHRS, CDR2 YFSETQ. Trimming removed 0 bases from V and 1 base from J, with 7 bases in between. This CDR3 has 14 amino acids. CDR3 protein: CASSLAAGNTEAFF. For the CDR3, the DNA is TGCGCCAGCAGCTTGGCCGCAGGGAACACTGAAGCTTTCTTT.

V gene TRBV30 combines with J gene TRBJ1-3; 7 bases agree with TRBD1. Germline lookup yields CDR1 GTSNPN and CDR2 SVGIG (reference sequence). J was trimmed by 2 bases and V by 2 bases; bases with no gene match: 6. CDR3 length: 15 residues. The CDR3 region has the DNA TGTGCCTGGAGTCTAGACGGGACAGCTGGAAACACCATATATTTT. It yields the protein CAWSLDGTAGNTIYF. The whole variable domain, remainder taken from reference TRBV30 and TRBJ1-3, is SQTIHQWPATLVQPVGSPLSLECTVEGTSNPNLYWYRQAAGRGLQLLFYSVGIGQISSEVPQNLSASRPQDRQFILSSKKLLLSDSGFYLCAWSLDGTAGNTIYFGEGSWLTVV.

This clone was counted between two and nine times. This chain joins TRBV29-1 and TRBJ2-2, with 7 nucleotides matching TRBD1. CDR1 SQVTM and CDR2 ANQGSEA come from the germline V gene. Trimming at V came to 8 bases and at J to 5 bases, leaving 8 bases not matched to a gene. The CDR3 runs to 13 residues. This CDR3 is CSTRGTGTGELFF. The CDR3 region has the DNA TGCAGCACCAGGGGGACCGGGACCGGGGAGCTGTTTTTT.

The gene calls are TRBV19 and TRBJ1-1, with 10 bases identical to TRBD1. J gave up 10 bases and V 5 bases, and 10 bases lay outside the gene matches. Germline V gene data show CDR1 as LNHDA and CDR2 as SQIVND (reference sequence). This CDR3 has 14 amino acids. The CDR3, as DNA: TGTGCCAGTAGTGTTTGGGGACAGGGGTTCGCAGCTTTCTTT. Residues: CASSVWGQGFAAFF.